The 3 T cell receptor beta chains below come from one sample, sequenced in a study of T-cell reconstitution after alpha-beta-depleted transplantation in children. The TCRbeta library was prepared with unique molecular identifiers. From the PCR reads, TCRdb called clonotypes with MiXCR, one entry per CDR3 protein. The table records about 180,000 distinct CDR3 sequences, 11% of them present only once. The input for sequencing was PBMCs, taken before TCRalphabeta/CD19-depleted stem cell transplant. The source is a boy younger than 10 with acute myeloid leukemia, due to receive a stem cell transplant.

This clonotype was seen repeatedly, ten times or more. The CDR3 sequence: CSASDREQFF. In DNA, the CDR3 is TGCAGTGCTAGTGATCGGGAGCAGTTCTTC. The chain uses TRBV20-1 and TRBJ2-1; D unresolved. The germline V gene encodes CDR1 DFQATT and CDR2 SNEGSKA (reference sequence). V was pared by 3 bases and J by 10 bases, with 7 bases between. The CDR3 length is 10 residues.

This clonotype was counted at least ten times. The chain joins TRBV20-1 to TRBJ2-7; the D gene is possibly TRBD1 (6 bases). The germline CDR1 and CDR2 sequences are DFQATT and SNEGSKA (reference sequence). Trimming left V 5 bases short and J 0 bases short, with 8 bases between. CDR3 length: 12 amino acids. The CDR3, as DNA: TGCAGTGCTGACAGGAGCTCCTACGAGCAGTACTTC. Translation: CSADRSSYEQYF.

This clonotype was counted at least ten times. The chain links TRBV27 to TRBJ2-1; TRBD2 aligns across 9 bases. V lost 5 bases, J lost 0 bases, and 5 bases stayed unmatched. The length of the CDR3 is 16 residues. Germline CDR1 and CDR2: MNHEY and SMNVEV (reference sequence). In DNA, the CDR3 is TGTGCCAGCAGTCCCCGGACTAGCGCCTCCTACAATGAGCAGTTCTTC. It encodes CASSPRTSASYNEQFF.